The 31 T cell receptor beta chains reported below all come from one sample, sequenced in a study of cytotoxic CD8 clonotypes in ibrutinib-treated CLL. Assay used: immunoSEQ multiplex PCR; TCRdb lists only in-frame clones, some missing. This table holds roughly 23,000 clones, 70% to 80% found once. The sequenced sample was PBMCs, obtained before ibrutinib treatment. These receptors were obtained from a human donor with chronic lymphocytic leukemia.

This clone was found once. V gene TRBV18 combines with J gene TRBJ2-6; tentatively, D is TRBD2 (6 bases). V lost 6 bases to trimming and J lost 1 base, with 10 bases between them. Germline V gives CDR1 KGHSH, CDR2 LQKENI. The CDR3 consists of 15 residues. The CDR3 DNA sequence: TGTGCCAGCTCTCGCGGGGAGTCTGGGGCCAACGTCCTGACTTTC. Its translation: CASSRGESGANVLTF.

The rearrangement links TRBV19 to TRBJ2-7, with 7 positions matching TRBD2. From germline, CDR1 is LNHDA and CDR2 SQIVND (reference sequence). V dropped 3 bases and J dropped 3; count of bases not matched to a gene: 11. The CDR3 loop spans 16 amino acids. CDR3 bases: TGTGCCAGTAGTATGGGGAGGGTGTCAGCGAACTACGAGCAGTACTTC. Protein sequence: CASSMGRVSANYEQYF. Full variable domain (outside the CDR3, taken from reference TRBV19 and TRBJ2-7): DGGITQSPKYLFRKEGQNVTLSCEQNLNHDAMYWYRQDPGQGLRLIYYSQIVNDFQKGDIAEGYSVSREKKESFPLTVTSAQKNPTAFYLCASSMGRVSANYEQYFGPGTRLTVT.

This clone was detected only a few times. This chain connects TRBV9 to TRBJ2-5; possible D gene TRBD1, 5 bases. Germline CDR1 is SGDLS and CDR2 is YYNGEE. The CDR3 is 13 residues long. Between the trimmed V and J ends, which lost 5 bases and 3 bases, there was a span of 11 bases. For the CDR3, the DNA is TGTGCCAGCAGGGCAGGGCACGAAGAGACCCAGTACTTC. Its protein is CASRAGHEETQYF.

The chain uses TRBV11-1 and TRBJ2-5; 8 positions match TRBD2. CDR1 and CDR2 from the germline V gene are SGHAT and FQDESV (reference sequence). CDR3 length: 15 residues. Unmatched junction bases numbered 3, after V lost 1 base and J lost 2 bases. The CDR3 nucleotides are TGTGCCAGCAGCTTAGAAACTAGCGGACAAGAGACCCAGTACTTC. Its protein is CASSLETSGQETQYF.

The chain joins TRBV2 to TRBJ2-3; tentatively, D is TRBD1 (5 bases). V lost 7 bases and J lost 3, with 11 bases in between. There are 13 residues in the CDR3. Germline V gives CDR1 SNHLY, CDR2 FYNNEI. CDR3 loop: CASTREVTDTQYF. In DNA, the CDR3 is TGTGCCAGCACCAGGGAAGTGACAGATACGCAGTATTTT.

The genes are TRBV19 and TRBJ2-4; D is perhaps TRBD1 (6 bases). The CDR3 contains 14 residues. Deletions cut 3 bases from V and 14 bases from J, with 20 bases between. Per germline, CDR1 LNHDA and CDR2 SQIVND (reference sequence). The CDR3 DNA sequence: TGTGCCAGTAGTATTGACAATATAGGACAGCCTGAGTACTTC. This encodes CASSIDNIGQPEYF.

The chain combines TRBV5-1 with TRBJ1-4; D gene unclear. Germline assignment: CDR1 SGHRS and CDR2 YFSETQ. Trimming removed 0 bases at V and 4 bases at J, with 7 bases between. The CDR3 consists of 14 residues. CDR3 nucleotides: TGCGCCAGCAGCTTGGACGGCGTTAATGAAAAACTGTTTTTT. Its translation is CASSLDGVNEKLFF.

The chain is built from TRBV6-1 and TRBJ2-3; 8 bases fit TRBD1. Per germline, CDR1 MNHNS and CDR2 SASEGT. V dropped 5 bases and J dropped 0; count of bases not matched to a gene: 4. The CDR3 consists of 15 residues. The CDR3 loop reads CASSQTGASTDTQYF. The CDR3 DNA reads TGTGCCAGCAGTCAGACAGGGGCTAGCACAGATACGCAGTATTTT.

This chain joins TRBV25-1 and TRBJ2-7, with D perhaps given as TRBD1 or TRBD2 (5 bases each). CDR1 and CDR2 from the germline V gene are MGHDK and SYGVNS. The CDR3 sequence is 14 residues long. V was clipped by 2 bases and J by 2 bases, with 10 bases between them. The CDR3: CASSEMGVTYEQYF. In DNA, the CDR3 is TGTGCCAGCAGTGAAATGGGGGTAACCTACGAGCAGTACTTC.

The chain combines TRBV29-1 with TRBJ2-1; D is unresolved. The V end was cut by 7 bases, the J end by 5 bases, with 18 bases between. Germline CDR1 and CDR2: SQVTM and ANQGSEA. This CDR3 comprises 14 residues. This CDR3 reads CSAKTPFADNEQFF. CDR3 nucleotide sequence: TGCAGCGCTAAGACCCCCTTTGCCGACAATGAGCAGTTCTTC.

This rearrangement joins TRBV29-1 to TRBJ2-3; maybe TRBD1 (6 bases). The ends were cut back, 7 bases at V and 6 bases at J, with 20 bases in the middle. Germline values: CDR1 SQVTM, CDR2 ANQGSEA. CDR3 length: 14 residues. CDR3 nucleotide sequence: TGCAGCGCTCCTCTTGGGGGCGGGTTTGATACGCAGTATTTT. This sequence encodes CSAPLGGGFDTQYF.

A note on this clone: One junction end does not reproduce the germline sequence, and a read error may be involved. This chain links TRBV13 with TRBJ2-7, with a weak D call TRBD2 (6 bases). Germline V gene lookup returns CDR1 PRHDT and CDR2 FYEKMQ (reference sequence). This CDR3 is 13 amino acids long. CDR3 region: CASSLESSGVRGF. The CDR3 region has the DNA TGTGCCAGCAGCTTAGAGTCCTCGGGGGTCCGGGGCTTC.

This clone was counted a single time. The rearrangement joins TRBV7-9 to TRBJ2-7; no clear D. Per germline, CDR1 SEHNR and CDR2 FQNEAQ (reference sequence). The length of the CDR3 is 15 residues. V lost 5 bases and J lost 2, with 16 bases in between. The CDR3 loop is CASSPRKRTTYEQYF. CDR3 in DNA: TGTGCCAGCAGCCCCCGAAAGCGAACGACCTACGAGCAGTACTTC.

The CDR3, as DNA: TGTGCCAGCAGCTTGAGGAACACTGAAGCTTTCTTT. Its translation: CASSLRNTEAFF. This chain links TRBV5-6 with TRBJ1-1; D is uncertain. The V end was cut by 1 base, the J end by 1 base, with 2 bases between. This CDR3 is 12 amino acids long. CDR1 and CDR2 (germline): SGHDT, YYEEEE.

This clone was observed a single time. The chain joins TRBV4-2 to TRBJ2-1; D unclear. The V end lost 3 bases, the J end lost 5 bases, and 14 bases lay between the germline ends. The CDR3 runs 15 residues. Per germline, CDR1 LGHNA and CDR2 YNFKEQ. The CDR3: CASSQGFSSDNEQFF. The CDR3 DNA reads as TGTGCCAGCAGCCAGGGGTTTAGCAGCGACAATGAGCAGTTCTTC.

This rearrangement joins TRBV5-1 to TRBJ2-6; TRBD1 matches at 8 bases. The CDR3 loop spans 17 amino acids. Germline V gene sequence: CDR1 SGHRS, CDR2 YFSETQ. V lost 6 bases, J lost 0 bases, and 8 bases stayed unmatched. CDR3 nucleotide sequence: TGCGCCAGCACCGGACAGGGTTTGACCTCTGGGGCCAACGTCCTGACTTTC. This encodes CASTGQGLTSGANVLTF.

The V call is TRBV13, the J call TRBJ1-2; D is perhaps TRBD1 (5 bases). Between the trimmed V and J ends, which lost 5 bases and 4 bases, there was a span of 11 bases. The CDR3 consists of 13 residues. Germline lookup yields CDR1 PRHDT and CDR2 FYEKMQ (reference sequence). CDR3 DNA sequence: TGTGCCAGCAGCCCACGGGACGGCTATGGCTACACCTTC. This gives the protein CASSPRDGYGYTF. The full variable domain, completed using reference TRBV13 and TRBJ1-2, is AAGVIQSPRHLIKEKRETATLKCYPIPRHDTVYWYQQGPGQDPQFLISFYEKMQSDKGSIPDRFSAQQFSDYHSELNMSSLELGDSALYFCASSPRDGYGYTFGSGTRLTVV.

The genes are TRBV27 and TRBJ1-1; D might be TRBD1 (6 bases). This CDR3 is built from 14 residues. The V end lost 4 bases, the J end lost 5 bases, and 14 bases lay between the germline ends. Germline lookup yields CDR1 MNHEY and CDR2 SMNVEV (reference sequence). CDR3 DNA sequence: TGTGCCAGCAGTTCCCTGCAGGGGCGGACTGAAGCTTTCTTT. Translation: CASSSLQGRTEAFF.

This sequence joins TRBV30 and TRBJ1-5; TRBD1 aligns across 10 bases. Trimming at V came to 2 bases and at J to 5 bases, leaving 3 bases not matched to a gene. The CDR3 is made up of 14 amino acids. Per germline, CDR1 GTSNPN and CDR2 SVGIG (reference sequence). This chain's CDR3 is CAWSPGTGDQPQHF. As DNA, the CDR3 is TGTGCCTGGAGTCCCGGGACAGGGGATCAGCCCCAGCATTTT. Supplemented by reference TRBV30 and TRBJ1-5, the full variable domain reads SQTIHQWPATLVQPVGSPLSLECTVEGTSNPNLYWYRQAAGRGLQLLFYSVGIGQISSEVPQNLSASRPQDRQFILSSKKLLLSDSGFYLCAWSPGTGDQPQHFGDGTRLSIL.

The CDR3 sequence is CASSLVSGVNTEAFF. CDR3 in DNA: TGTGCCAGCAGCTTAGTATCAGGGGTTAACACTGAAGCTTTCTTT. The genes are TRBV7-9 and TRBJ1-1; maybe TRBD1 (6 bases). Germline-derived CDR1 and CDR2 are SEHNR and FQNEAQ (reference sequence). The CDR3 loop spans 15 amino acids. The V gene lost 1 base and the J gene lost 2 bases, with 11 bases spanning the gap. The full variable domain, its missing parts supplied by reference TRBV7-9 and TRBJ1-1, is DTGVSQNPRHKITKRGQNVTFRCDPISEHNRLYWYRQTLGQGPEFLTYFQNEAQLEKSRLLSDRFSAERPKGSFSTLEIQRTEQGDSAMYLCASSLVSGVNTEAFFGQGTRLTVV.

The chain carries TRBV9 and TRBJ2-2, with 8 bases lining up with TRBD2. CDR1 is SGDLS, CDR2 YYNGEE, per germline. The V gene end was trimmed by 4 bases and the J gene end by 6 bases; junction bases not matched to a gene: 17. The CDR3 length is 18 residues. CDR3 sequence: CASSSPGVAGGRAGELFF. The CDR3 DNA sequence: TGTGCCAGCAGCTCCCCCGGAGTGGCGGGAGGTAGGGCCGGGGAGCTGTTTTTT.

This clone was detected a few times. The CDR3 nucleotides are TGTGCCTGGAGTCCCCGAAACAGGGGGCGCATGAACACTGAAGCTTTCTTT. Its protein is CAWSPRNRGRMNTEAFF. The chain employs TRBV30 and TRBJ1-1; 9 bases match TRBD1. This CDR3 is built from 17 residues. Trimming removed 2 bases from V and 0 bases from J; junction bases left unmatched: 10. Germline V CDR1 and CDR2: GTSNPN, SVGIG (reference sequence). Using reference TRBV30 and TRBJ1-1 for the parts outside the CDR3, the full variable domain is SQTIHQWPATLVQPVGSPLSLECTVEGTSNPNLYWYRQAAGRGLQLLFYSVGIGQISSEVPQNLSASRPQDRQFILSSKKLLLSDSGFYLCAWSPRNRGRMNTEAFFGQGTRLTVV.

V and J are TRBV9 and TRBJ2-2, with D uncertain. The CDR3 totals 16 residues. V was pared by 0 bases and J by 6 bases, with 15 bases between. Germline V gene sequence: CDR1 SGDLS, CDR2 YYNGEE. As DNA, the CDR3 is TGTGCCAGCAGCGTAGGGCCGCCCCCTTCGTCCGGGGAGCTGTTTTTT. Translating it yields CASSVGPPPSSGELFF.

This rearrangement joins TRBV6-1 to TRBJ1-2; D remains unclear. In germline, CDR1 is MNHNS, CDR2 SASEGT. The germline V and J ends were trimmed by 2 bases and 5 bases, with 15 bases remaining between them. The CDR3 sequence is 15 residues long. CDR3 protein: CASSERPAAWYGYTF. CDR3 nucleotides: TGTGCCAGCAGTGAACGACCCGCCGCCTGGTATGGCTACACCTTC.

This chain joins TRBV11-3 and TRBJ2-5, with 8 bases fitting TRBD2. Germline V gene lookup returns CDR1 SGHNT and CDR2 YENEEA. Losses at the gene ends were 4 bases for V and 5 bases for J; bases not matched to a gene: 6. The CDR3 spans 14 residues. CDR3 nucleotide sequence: TGTGCCAGCAGCTCAGGACTAGCAGCTGAGACCCAGTACTTC. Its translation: CASSSGLAAETQYF.

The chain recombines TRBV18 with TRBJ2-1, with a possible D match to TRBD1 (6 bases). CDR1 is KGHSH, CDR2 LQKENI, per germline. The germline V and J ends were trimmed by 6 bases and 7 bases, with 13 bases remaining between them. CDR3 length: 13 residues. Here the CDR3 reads CASSSGQRNEQFF. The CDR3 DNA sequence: TGTGCCAGCTCTTCCGGACAGCGAAATGAGCAGTTCTTC.

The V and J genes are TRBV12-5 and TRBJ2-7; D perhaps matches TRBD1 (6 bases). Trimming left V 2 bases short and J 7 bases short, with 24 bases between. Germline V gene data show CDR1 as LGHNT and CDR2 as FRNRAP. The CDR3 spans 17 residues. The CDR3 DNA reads TGTGCTAGTGGTTTGCCTGCCGGCCAAGGGACAAGATGTGAGCAGTACTTC. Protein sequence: CASGLPAGQGTRCEQYF. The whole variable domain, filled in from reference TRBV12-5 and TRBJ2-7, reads DARVTQTPRHKVTEMGQEVTMRCQPILGHNTVFWYRQTMMQGLELLAYFRNRAPLDDSGMPKDRFSAEMPDATLATLKIQPSEPRDSAVYFCASGLPAGQGTRCEQYFGPGTRLTVT.

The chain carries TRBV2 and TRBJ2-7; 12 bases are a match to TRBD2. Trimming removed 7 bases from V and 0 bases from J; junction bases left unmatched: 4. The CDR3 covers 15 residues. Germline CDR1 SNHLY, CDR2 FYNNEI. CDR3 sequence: CASIPTSGSSYEQYF. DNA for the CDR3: TGTGCCAGCATTCCGACTAGCGGGAGCTCCTACGAGCAGTACTTC. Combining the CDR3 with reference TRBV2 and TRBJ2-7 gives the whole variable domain EPEVTQTPSHQVTQMGQEVILRCVPISNHLYFYWYRQILGQKVEFLVSFYNNEISEKSEIFDDQFSVERPDGSNFTLKIRSTKLEDSAMYFCASIPTSGSSYEQYFGPGTRLTVT.

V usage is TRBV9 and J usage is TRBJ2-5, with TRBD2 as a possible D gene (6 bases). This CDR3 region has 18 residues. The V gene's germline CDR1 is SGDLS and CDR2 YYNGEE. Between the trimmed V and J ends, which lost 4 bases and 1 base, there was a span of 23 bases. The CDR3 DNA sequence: TGTGCCAGCAGCCCAAATCCCCTAGCGCCAGGGCCCCAAGAGACCCAGTACTTC. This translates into CASSPNPLAPGPQETQYF.

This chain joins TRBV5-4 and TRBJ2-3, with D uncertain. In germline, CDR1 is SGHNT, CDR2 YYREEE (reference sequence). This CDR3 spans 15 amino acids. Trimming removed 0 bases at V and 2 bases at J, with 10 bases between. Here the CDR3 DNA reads TGTGCCAGCAGCTTGGCGCGGCCTGCCACAGATACGCAGTATTTT. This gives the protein CASSLARPATDTQYF.

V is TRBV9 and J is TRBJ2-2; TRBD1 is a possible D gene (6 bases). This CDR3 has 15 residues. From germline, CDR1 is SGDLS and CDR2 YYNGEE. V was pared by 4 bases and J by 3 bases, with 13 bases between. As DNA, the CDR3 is TGTGCCAGCAGCTCCGGGACAATAGACACCGGGGAGCTGTTTTTT. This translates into CASSSGTIDTGELFF.